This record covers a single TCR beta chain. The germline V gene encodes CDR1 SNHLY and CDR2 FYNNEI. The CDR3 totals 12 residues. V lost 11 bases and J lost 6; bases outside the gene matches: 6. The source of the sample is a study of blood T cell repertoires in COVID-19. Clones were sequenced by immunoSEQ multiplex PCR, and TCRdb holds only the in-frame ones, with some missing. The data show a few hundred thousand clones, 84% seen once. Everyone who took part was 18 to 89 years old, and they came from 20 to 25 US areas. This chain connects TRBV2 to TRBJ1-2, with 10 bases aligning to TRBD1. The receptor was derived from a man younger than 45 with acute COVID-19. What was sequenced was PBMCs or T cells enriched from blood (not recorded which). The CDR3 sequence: CAERQGADGYTF. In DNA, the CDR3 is TGTGCCGAAAGACAGGGGGCGGATGGCTACACCTTC.